The rows below give T cell receptor beta chains drawn from one sample of a study of monozygotic twins with inflammatory bowel disease. TCRdb re-called the 5' RACE reads and gives one entry per CDR3 protein, without DNA. The listing contains fewer than 450,000 distinct CDR3 sequences. The specimen sequenced was blood. Source of these receptors: a human donor with ulcerative colitis or Crohn's disease, or a healthy co-twin of an affected twin (not recorded which). Both conserved end residues are part of each CDR3.

v_gene	j_gene	len	CDR3aa
TRBV20-1	TRBJ2-5	14	CSAPKRTPGETQYF
TRBV30	TRBJ1-1	12	CAFGQTNTEAFF
TRBV11-2	TRBJ2-6	18	CASRLTSGGANGANVLTF
TRBV7-3	TRBJ2-3	14	CASSPALIQCTQYF
TRBV6-1	TRBJ2-7	15	CASGRRGPSSYEQYF
TRBV12-3/TRBV12-4	TRBJ2-7	15	CASSPLSGGAYEQYF
TRBV4-3	TRBJ2-2	17	CASSQVRTGGYTGELFF
TRBV7-3	TRBJ2-4	16	CASSLIGGGTKNIQYF
TRBV5-1	TRBJ2-7	14	CASSSTGQGVEQYF
TRBV20-1	TRBJ2-3	16	CSARAIRGARTDTQYF
TRBV18	TRBJ2-1	16	CASSPPWTGDYNEQFF
TRBV7-2	TRBJ1-2	16	CASSSWGGTLDYGYTF
TRBV4-3	TRBJ1-6	14	CASSPGTEISPLHF
TRBV7-3	TRBJ1-1	15	CASSLRGRLNTEAFF
TRBV27	TRBJ1-4	15	CASSLSGGTNEKLFF
TRBV24-1	TRBJ2-1	13	CATRGGTYNEQFF
TRBV18	TRBJ2-7	14	CASSPDRNSYEQYF